The TCR beta chain described here comes from a study of blood T cell repertoires in COVID-19. Study at large: From the United States, Italy and Spain came samples of acute and convalescent COVID-19. PBMCs, B-cell-depleted T cells, or T cells provided the cDNA or gDNA that made up the material.

Per germline, CDR1 LGHNA and CDR2 YSLEER. V was pared by 0 bases and J by 4 bases, with 6 bases of the junction left unmatched. The CDR3 spans 16 residues. Under the authors' procedure: Reference gene primer amplification yielded estimated nucleated cell counts. The table came from immunoSEQ multiplex PCR; TCRdb's copy has only in-frame clones and leaves some out. The V and J calls and the clone size are those of that table, but D and trimming were determined from the DNA. The sample lists about 97,000 clones, around 87% occurring once. Sequenced material: peripheral blood. This sequence joins TRBV4-3 and TRBJ1-2, with TRBD1 matching 9 bases. The receptor's source is a human donor in a cohort sampled during active COVID-19. CDR3 DNA sequence: TGCGCCAGCAGCCAAGATAGGACAGGGGACTTCTATGGCTACACCTTC. Its translation is CASSQDRTGDFYGYTF.